This record covers a single T cell receptor (beta chain). The target of this receptor is not known. The sample holds no much larger clone one base away, and base qualities are not on file. The cohort comprised 710 or so healthy bone marrow donors. Cohort members were all nominally healthy when sampled, although unrecorded immune exposures were likely present. The donor tested CMV seronegative, placing the donor among the 300 to 400 seronegative members of the cohort. Every donor gave a peripheral blood sample, and the peripheral blood mononuclear cells from that sample were used for TCR beta sequencing. The Qiagen DNeasy Blood Extraction Kit was used to extract genomic DNA from the blood cell samples. For this chain, trimming is 5 bases at the V end and 7 bases at the J end, and the number of junction bases without a gene match is 7. The germline V gene (reference sequence) gives CDR1 as LNHNV and CDR2 as YYDKDF. The CDR3 runs 14 amino acids, cysteine and phenylalanine included. The sequence is cut down to CDR3 DNA, 42 bases in frame from base 1.

The data were taken from a study of cytomegalovirus exposure and HLA in healthy donors (TCRdb year 2017). Notes on the research overall: An earlier analysis of several hundred of the donors reported more than 250 Gb of sequence data and approximately 110 million unique TCR beta sequences from about 200 million T cells. The genetic ancestry cluster associated with self-reported Caucasian donors included roughly 84% of the roughly 410 genotyped donors. The study combined high-throughput TCR immunosequencing, statistical association of individual TCRs with disease status, and machine learning to predict cytomegalovirus infection status. In an earlier analysis of 500 to 650 of the donors, high-throughput TCR beta sequencing was used to judge whether each TCR beta V gene segment behaved as functional or pseudogenic. The later analysis used no new phenotypic data to find candidate immune exposures, relying instead on TCR beta sequences and their occurrence across donors. The number of typed donors differed by locus: roughly 629-640 for A, B, C, DRB1 and DQB1; 500 to 550 for DQA1; over 600 for DPA1; and about 450 for DPB1. The study aimed to test whether cataloging public T cell receptors could reveal signatures of past pathogen exposure. A later genetic analysis took genome-wide SNP genotypes for about three fifths of the roughly 670 donors and used that subset as a discovery cohort. Donor age, sex, ethnicity and CMV serostatus were compiled alongside the repertoire data. An early release covering roughly 600 HLA-typed donors comprised about 300 gigabases of sequencing data and approximately 80 million unique TCR sequences. Across around 400 genotyped donors of the cohort, an average of approximately 200,000 unique TCR beta nucleotide sequences per donor were sequenced, and 15% to 20% of those sequences were non-productive. The study profiled the T cell repertoires of 550 to 700 subjects by immunosequencing and related them to cytomegalovirus serostatus. Every repertoire in the discovery cohort had been generated on one and the same sequencing platform. Class I and class II HLA loci were covered by the typing at four-digit resolution. A handful of DR-DQ haplotypes were handled as single units for association and clustering because linkage in the cohort was strong. Besides the first cohort of 550 to 750 subjects, a separate validation cohort made up of over a hundred different subjects was used. A later analysis re-examined previously published TCR beta repertoires from 600 to 700 donors and added high-resolution HLA genotyping to investigate patterns of TCR occurrence. Results and caveats for the whole study, not just this receptor: The presence/absence analyses assumed that sequencing depth was roughly uniform across donors, and that assumption may not be true. Because HLA typing was unavailable for some donors at each locus, only the typed subset was used in association tests. The study listed over 150 TCR beta chains as associated with cytomegalovirus. A further reported finding was that TCR beta sequences accurately predicted the HLA-A and HLA-B alleles for most subjects in the first cohort. The only immune exposure information available for the cohort was CMV serostatus. Most TCR sequences were seen in very few donors, while some public TCRs were found in many individuals. According to the authors, the approach could potentially be generalized to other disease states and immunological phenotypes. At a false discovery rate of 0.05, a later analysis linked 16,951 TCR beta sequences to specific HLA alleles. Because counts were too low, about 15 rarely observed V segments, including chromosome 9 orphons, were left out of the earlier analysis of over 550 of the donors. This cohort had only TCR beta chains sequenced, and the lack of alpha or paired-chain data limited which features could be detected. Compared with the roughly 710-donor mean, donors in an Asian-associated ancestry cluster had fewer N-insertions in productive TCRs, according to a later genetic analysis. Most CMV-associated TCR beta chains appeared to be HLA-restricted in a later analysis, and the HLA associations seemed to be driven largely by CMV exposure. Cytomegalovirus status was reported to be diagnosed by the classifier with high specificity and sensitivity in both the original and validation cohorts. V-gene and J-gene trimming of TCR beta chains was associated with a missense DCLRE1C variant in a later genetic analysis, and the association was replicated in an independent cohort. Assigning TCR associations to individual alleles was difficult when HLA alleles, especially DR and DQ, strongly co-occurred. According to a later analysis, parvovirus B19, influenza, CMV and Epstein-Barr virus appeared linked to several top co-occurrence clusters. Linkage disequilibrium might explain the correlated functional status among segregating V segments, but an unknown experimental factor could not be ruled out. Some IMGT-functional V segments, including TRBV6-2 and TRBV6-3, could not be distinguished by the 87-base-pair reads and were therefore excluded. A few of the identified cytomegalovirus-associated TCR beta chains were confirmed in vitro to be specific for cytomegalovirus antigens. An earlier analysis of several hundred of the donors showed that most TCR beta V segments appeared in productive rearrangements either about 87% or about 30% of the time, which broadly matched IMGT annotations. Compared with equally common non-associated chains, HLA-associated TCR beta chains in a later analysis were more clonally expanded and had lower generation probabilities. According to a later analysis, TCR association rates differed among HLA loci, with DRB1 alleles showing the most associated TCRs and HLA-C alleles showing the fewest. A cluster of highly shared sequence variants was judged likely to represent a technical artifact of the sequencing pipeline.

The library was made by the immunoSEQ multiplex PCR assay. The multiplex PCR relied on a mix of 60 forward primers for TCR Vbeta segments and 13 reverse primers for TCR Jbeta segments. The CDR3 region of rearranged TCR beta genes was amplified from genomic DNA by a multiplex PCR assay. On the Illumina HiSeq System, the amplified TCR beta libraries were sequenced as 87-base-pair reads. The authors processed their data as follows. Across the 600 to 700 repertoires, a later analysis counted about 81 million unique TCR beta chains, roughly 11 million of which were shared by at least two donors. To remove PCR and sequencing errors, raw reads were error-corrected and collapsed into unique sequences using a nearest-neighbor algorithm that merged closely related sequences. V, D and J gene segments were assigned by aligning CDR3 sequences to IMGT reference sequences. For a sequence to be retained, a match of at least six nucleotides to both a V gene segment and a J gene segment was required. Rearrangements were classified as productive when the CDR3 lacked stop codons and remained in frame with V and J, and all other rearrangements were classified as non-productive. CDR3 was defined according to IMGT convention as the region running from the second conserved V-encoded cysteine to the conserved J-encoded phenylalanine. Sequences without an unambiguous match to a single V gene segment were excluded from the earlier analysis of a few hundred of the donors. In an earlier analysis of approximately 560 of the donors, a V segment was called functional when productive rearrangements were above 56.7%, and segregating when the standard deviation between donors exceeded 5%. A statistical classification framework was developed to diagnose cytomegalovirus status using the catalog of TCR beta chain sequences. In a later analysis, V and J genes were assigned by comparing TCR nucleotide sequences against IMGT/GENE-DB human TR gene sequences. A later analysis assigned CDR3 sequences and most-parsimonious VDJ recombination scenarios with the TCRdist pipeline. In a later analysis, every TCR beta chain was defined by the combination of its CDR3 amino acid sequence and its V-gene family, and reads without a unique V-gene family were dropped. In a later analysis, 450 to 600 highly shared, low-generation-probability nucleotide sequences were removed to address suspected cross-contamination and a sequencing artifact. In a later analysis, a clonal expansion index was calculated for each public chain from normalized within-repertoire ranks of inferred template counts. In a later analysis, generation probabilities were computed using a VDJ recombination model fitted to out-of-frame rearrangements, and the results were checked against IGoR. Hypergeometric tests were used in a later analysis to score TCR-TCR, TCR-HLA and TCR-CMV co-occurrence, with a repertoire-size bias correction applied to the TCR pairs. In a later analysis, false discovery rates were estimated by permuting HLA or CMV assignments 20 times. In a later analysis, co-occurring TCRs were grouped with DBSCAN, and TCRdist sequence similarity was added when clustering was performed within HLA-allele-positive subsets. Repertoires with fewer than 30,000 or more than 120,000 public chains were left out of co-occurrence clustering, as were about five repertoires with anomalous nucleotide sharing. As stored in TCRdb, this immuneACCESS dataset retains in-frame rearrangements with V and J assigned. A fraction of the clones does not appear; measured against another copy, unresolved V genes explain less than half of the discrepancy, and the remainder lacks a known reason. That table furnishes V, J and clone size, whereas the DNA furnished D and trimming. Within this sample are some 140,000 clones, with 79% of them counted one time only. The leading ten clones occupy approximately 0.97% of the sample.

Recombination linked TRBV15 to TRBJ1-4; 7 of the junction bases match TRBD1. Sequenced input: PBMCs. The clonotype comes from a man between 18 and 29 years old in good health and CMV-seronegative. The CDR3 in this case is CATSDDREPEKLFF. The bases read TGTGCCACCAGCGATGACAGGGAGCCTGAAAAACTGTTTTTT.